The TCR beta chain under discussion was sequenced for a study of blood T cell repertoires in COVID-19. The CDR3 covers 13 residues. Between the trimmed V and J ends, which lost 1 base and 1 base, there was a span of 4 bases. CDR1 and CDR2 (germline): PRHDT, FYEKMQ (reference sequence). Produced via immunoSEQ multiplex PCR; TCRdb's table is partial and in-frame only. The sample yields 340,000 or so clones, roughly 84% seen once. The sequence was collected from a man aged 50 or older with active or convalescent COVID-19. Sample: peripheral blood. V is TRBV13 and J is TRBJ1-1; D remains ambiguous. Here the CDR3 DNA reads TGTGCCAGCAGCTTAGAGAGGAACACTGAAGCTTTCTTT. Amino acids: CASSLERNTEAFF.